This TCR beta chain was found in a study of blood T cell repertoires in COVID-19. Study information: Sites across the United States, Italy and Spain contributed samples from acute and convalescent COVID-19. The analysed material was cDNA or gDNA that came from T cells, B-cell-depleted T cells, or PBMCs.

Looked up from germline, CDR1 is SGHAT and CDR2 is FQNNGV. The CDR3 consists of 14 residues. Trimming removed 5 bases from V and 6 bases from J, with 14 bases in between. Per the original methods: Quantification of nucleated cells was approximated via reference gene primer amplification. Sequencing used immunoSEQ multiplex PCR; TCRdb keeps in-frame clones, though not all of them. For V, J and clone size, that table is used; D and trimming come from the DNA. The sample yields tens of thousands of clones, over 80% seen once. The specimen sequenced was peripheral blood. The chain carries TRBV11-2 and TRBJ2-1; a possible D gene is TRBD2 (6 bases). The TCR was taken from a woman in her 50s in a cohort sampled during active COVID-19. The CDR3 sequence is CASSQAGHPNEQFF. The CDR3 nucleotides read TGTGCCAGCAGCCAAGCGGGCCATCCCAATGAGCAGTTCTTC.